Following are 6 T cell receptor beta chains from one sample sequenced in a study of blood T cell repertoires in COVID-19. Assay used: immunoSEQ multiplex PCR; TCRdb lists only in-frame clones, some missing. The table shows fewer than 250,000 clones, with more than 70% occurring only once. The sample taken for sequencing was peripheral blood. The source of these receptors is a woman between 45 and 65 years old with acute or convalescent COVID-19.

As concerns this clone: The sample has other DNA sequences that encode this CDR3 too. The V call is TRBV7-2, the J call TRBJ2-7; 11 nucleotides align to TRBD2. The CDR3 extends over 15 amino acids. CDR1 and CDR2 from the germline V gene are SGHTA and FQGNSA. V lost 5 bases and J lost 0; bases outside the gene matches: 3. The CDR3 loop is CASSLLAGDSYEQYF. Written as DNA, the CDR3 is TGTGCCAGCAGCCTACTAGCGGGAGACTCCTACGAGCAGTACTTC.

The rearrangement uses TRBV2 and TRBJ1-3, with 9 bases that match TRBD1. This CDR3 is 15 amino acids long. Trimming removed 7 bases from V and 1 base from J; junction bases left unmatched: 5. The germline gives CDR1 SNHLY, CDR2 FYNNEI. CDR3 coding DNA: TGTGCCAGCACCGGACAGGGGAAATCTGGAAACACCATATATTTT. It encodes CASTGQGKSGNTIYF.

The chain couples TRBV5-1 to TRBJ2-5; maybe TRBD1 (6 bases). CDR1 SGHRS and CDR2 YFSETQ come from the germline V gene. This CDR3 is built from 15 residues. V lost 7 bases and J 4 bases, leaving 20 bases between the germline ends. The CDR3 sequence: CASAKEPRGRETQYF. CDR3 nucleotide sequence: TGCGCCAGCGCCAAAGAACCCAGGGGTCGAGAGACCCAGTACTTC. Full variable domain (outside the CDR3, taken from reference TRBV5-1 and TRBJ2-5): KAGVTQTPRYLIKTRGQQVTLSCSPISGHRSVSWYQQTPGQGLQFLFEYFSETQRNKGNFPGRFSGRQFSNSRSEMNVSTLELGDSALYLCASAKEPRGRETQYFGPGTRLLVL.

This clone has only one observation. The chain uses TRBV27 and TRBJ1-2; tentatively, D is TRBD1 (6 bases). Deletions cut 4 bases from V and 6 bases from J, with 15 bases between. The germline gives CDR1 MNHEY, CDR2 SMNVEV (reference sequence). The CDR3 has 14 residues. The chain's CDR3 is CASSSQGWWNGYTF. In DNA, the CDR3 is TGTGCCAGCAGTTCACAGGGCTGGTGGAATGGCTACACCTTC.

This chain links TRBV5-1 with TRBJ1-2; a weak D match, TRBD1 (5 bases). The length of the CDR3 is 13 residues. CDR1 is SGHRS, CDR2 YFSETQ, per germline. Trimming removed 0 bases at V and 7 bases at J, with 10 bases between. CDR3 sequence reads: CASSLALGAGYTF. DNA of the CDR3: TGCGCCAGCAGCTTGGCCTTAGGGGCTGGCTACACCTTC.

This clone appeared once. The rearrangement joins TRBV10-1 to TRBJ2-7; perhaps TRBD2 as D (5 bases). CDR1 WNHNN and CDR2 SYGVQD come from the germline V gene (reference sequence). Trimming pared 5 bases from V and 5 bases from J, leaving 10 bases between. CDR3 length: 12 residues. CDR3 nucleotides: TGCGCCAGCAGTCGGGGAGAGGACGAGCAGTACTTC. Translated, it gives CASSRGEDEQYF.